This T cell receptor beta chain is drawn from a study of technical replicates of blood from several donors. Sequenced by immunoSEQ multiplex PCR; TCRdb stores in-frame clones only, minus some. The sample has 80,000 to 100,000 clones; approximately 96% are singletons. CDR1 is MDHEN and CDR2 is SYDVKM in the germline V gene. The CDR3 consists of 16 residues. V was cut by 3 bases and J by 5 bases, with 19 bases left in between. The chain couples TRBV28 to TRBJ1-2, with a tentative D call TRBD1 (6 bases). This sequence originates from a human donor in good health. Sequenced input: T cells isolated from PBMCs. The CDR3 DNA follows: TGTGCCAGCAGTTTTAACAGGGAAGTGGTGGGGTATGGCTACACCTTC. Translation gives CASSFNREVVGYGYTF.